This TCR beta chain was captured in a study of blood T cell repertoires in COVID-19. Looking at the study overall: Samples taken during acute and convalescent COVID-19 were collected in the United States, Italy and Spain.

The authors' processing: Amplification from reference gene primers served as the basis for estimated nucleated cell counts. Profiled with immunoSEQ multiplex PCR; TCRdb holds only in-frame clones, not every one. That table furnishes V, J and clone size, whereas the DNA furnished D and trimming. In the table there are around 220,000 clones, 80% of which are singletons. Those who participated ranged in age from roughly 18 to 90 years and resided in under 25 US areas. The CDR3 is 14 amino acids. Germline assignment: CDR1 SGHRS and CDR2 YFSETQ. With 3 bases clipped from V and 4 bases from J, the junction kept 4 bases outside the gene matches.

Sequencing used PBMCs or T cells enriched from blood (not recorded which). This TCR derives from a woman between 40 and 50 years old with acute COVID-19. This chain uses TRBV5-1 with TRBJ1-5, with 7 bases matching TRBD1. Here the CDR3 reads CASSSGQQNQPQHF. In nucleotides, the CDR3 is TGCGCCAGCAGCTCGGGACAGCAAAATCAGCCCCAGCATTTT.